Each of the 10 T cell receptor beta chains below was sequenced from the same sample in a study of control samples from healthy donors and cancer patients. The assay was immunoSEQ multiplex PCR, and TCRdb's table has in-frame clones only and misses some. The data hold roughly 40,000 clones, with around four fifths observed a single time. The sequencing sample was made of blood. The receptors here all came from a man in his 60s in good health.

The J gene is TRBJ1-1, the V gene TRBV12-3 or TRBV12-4; weak D call: TRBD1 (6 bases). The CDR3 is 11 amino acids. The germline V and J ends were trimmed by 6 bases and 10 bases, with 12 bases remaining between them. For the CDR3, the DNA is TGTGCCAGCAGCTTATGGGGGGCAGCTTTCTTT. Protein product: CASSLWGAAFF.

The rearrangement joins TRBV15 to TRBJ1-4, with unresolved D. V was cut by 1 base and J by 7 bases, with 10 bases left in between. Germline V gives CDR1 LNHNV, CDR2 YYDKDF (reference sequence). The CDR3 is 14 amino acids. DNA for the CDR3: TGTGCCACCAGCAGAGGTACATCGGGTGAAAAACTGTTTTTT. Encoded protein: CATSRGTSGEKLFF.

The rearrangement links TRBV12-3 or TRBV12-4 to TRBJ1-2; D possibly corresponds to TRBD1 (6 bases). The CDR3 runs to 13 residues. V gave up 3 bases and J gave up 7 bases, with 12 bases separating them. Here the CDR3 DNA reads TGTGCCAGCAGTTTTCCAGGGGCTGGTGGCTACACCTTC. Its translation is CASSFPGAGGYTF.

In its sample, this clone was seen once. The rearrangement joins TRBV27 to TRBJ1-1; maybe TRBD1 (6 bases). Trimming removed 3 bases from V and 1 base from J, with 9 bases in between. CDR1 and CDR2 (germline): MNHEY, SMNVEV (reference sequence). This CDR3 is 14 amino acids long. In nucleotides, the CDR3 is TGTGCCAGCAGTTTGAGGGGGGGGAACACTGAAGCTTTCTTT. It translates to CASSLRGGNTEAFF.

This clone rates as large. The chain's CDR3 is CASRTGQWGTEAFF. The CDR3 DNA follows: TGTGCCAGCAGGACGGGACAGTGGGGGACTGAAGCTTTCTTT. This sequence joins TRBV6-5 and TRBJ1-1, with TRBD1 matching 7 bases. V trimming: 6 bases; J trimming: 5 bases; junction bases outside the gene matches: 9. This CDR3 comprises 14 residues. Germline V gene sequence: CDR1 MNHEY, CDR2 SVGAGI.

This chain links TRBV7-3 with TRBJ2-5; D uncertain. Germline CDR1 and CDR2: SGHTA and FQGTGA. This CDR3 contains 13 residues. Trimming pared 5 bases from V and 4 bases from J, leaving 11 bases between. CDR3 in amino acids: CASSPSLGETQYF. CDR3 coding DNA: TGTGCCAGCAGCCCCAGCCTCGGAGAGACCCAGTACTTC.

J is TRBJ1-2 and V is TRBV4-3, with D possibly matching TRBD1 (6 bases). The CDR3 is made up of 15 amino acids. CDR1 and CDR2 from the germline V gene are LGHNA and YSLEER. V lost 1 base to trimming and J lost 3 bases, with 12 bases between them. DNA for the CDR3: TGCGCCAGCAGCCAAGCCACACAGGGCTACTATGGCTACACCTTC. It encodes CASSQATQGYYGYTF.

The chain couples TRBV14 to TRBJ1-2; possible D gene TRBD1, 5 bases. Germline assignment: CDR1 SGHDN and CDR2 FVKESK. The CDR3 loop spans 15 amino acids. V was trimmed by 1 base and J by 4 bases, leaving 13 bases between them. CDR3 loop: CASSQGGPTSYGYTF. CDR3 DNA sequence: TGTGCCAGCAGCCAAGGGGGACCCACTTCCTATGGCTACACCTTC.

The rearrangement links TRBV7-2 to TRBJ1-3; D might be TRBD1 (5 bases). CDR3 size: 19 residues. Deletions cut 1 base from V and 3 bases from J, with 22 bases between. Germline V lookup: CDR1 SGHTA, CDR2 FQGNSA. CDR3: CASSLGPGRDPSGGNTIYF. CDR3 coding DNA: TGTGCCAGCAGCTTAGGCCCAGGCAGGGACCCGTCGGGTGGAAACACCATATATTTT.

The chain links TRBV7-6 to TRBJ1-5; a possible D gene is TRBD1 (5 bases). Per germline, CDR1 SGHVS and CDR2 FNYEAQ. The CDR3 consists of 14 residues. The V end was cut by 2 bases, the J end by 4 bases, with 9 bases between. The CDR3 loop is CASSLQGINQPQHF. CDR3 bases: TGTGCCAGCAGCTTACAGGGAATAAATCAGCCCCAGCATTTT. Filled out from reference TRBV7-6 and TRBJ1-5, the complete variable domain reads GAGVSQSPRYKVTKRGQDVALRCDPISGHVSLYWYRQALGQGPEFLTYFNYEAQQDKSGLPNDRFSAERPEGSISTLTIQRTEQRDSAMYRCASSLQGINQPQHFGDGTRLSIL.